Described below is a single TCR beta chain sequence and its context. This clonotype came up a few times. The antigen it recognizes is unknown. Base qualities are missing; no much larger clone stands one base away. The V end loses 2 bases and the J end loses 6 bases, and a stretch of 13 bases separates them. The CDR3 runs 14 residues from the cysteine to the phenylalanine. Kept here is only the CDR3 DNA, which spans 42 bases and is read in frame from base 1. From the germline V gene, CDR1 is SGHRS and CDR2 is YFSETQ. The method behind the library was RT-PCR. The sequencing machine was an Illumina HiSeq 2500. Using fastp at Q25 and MiXCR, TCRdb reprocessed the public reads and kept productive beta chains. Merged by CDR3 protein, the rows form single entries marked with the most common genes and DNA. For this sample the table gives about 700,000 distinct CDR3 sequences, of which 12% to 15% were detected only once. The ten largest clones capture less than 8.5% of the sample.

These data are taken from a study of response to subunit inactivated influenza vaccine listed by TCRdb under 2018. About the full investigation: Deep quantitative profiling of the T cell receptor repertoire was used in the study to follow responses to a trivalent subunit inactivated influenza vaccine. Overall study results and their limits: The authors suggested that each seasonal influenza vaccination may recruit only a limited number of new T cells.

The sequenced sample was PBMCs from blood, obtained approximately 15 days before vaccination. The chain links TRBV5-1 with TRBJ2-3; tentative D gene TRBD2, with 6 bases matching. The receptor's source is a man between 45 and 60 years old who received an inactivated influenza vaccine. Donor details come from another sample of the same person, matched by shared clones. The DNA reads as follows: TGCGCCAGCAGCTTAGAAGTTGGGGGGGATACGCAGTATTTT. Translated, it reads CASSLEVGGDTQYF.